This T cell receptor (beta chain) was recovered during a study of cytomegalovirus exposure and HLA in healthy donors. The V gene lost 5 bases and the J gene lost 9 bases, with 14 bases spanning the gap. Germline V gene sequence: CDR1 MDHEN, CDR2 SYDVKM. The CDR3 loop spans 12 amino acids. With 60 Vbeta and 13 Jbeta primers, the PCR was carried out. The table came from immunoSEQ multiplex PCR; TCRdb's copy has only in-frame clones and leaves some out. The table includes about 90,000 clones, about 69% detected once. The sample comprised PBMCs. This sequence joins TRBV28 and TRBJ2-7; weak D call: TRBD1 (6 bases). This sequence originates from a woman aged 18-29 years in good health and CMV-seropositive. CDR3 DNA: TGTGCCAGCAGTCAACAGGGTGGTCTGCAGTACTTC. Its translation is CASSQQGGLQYF.